These 2 T cell receptor beta chains originate from one sample sequenced in a study of tissue T cells after allogeneic stem cell transplantation. The table came from immunoSEQ multiplex PCR; TCRdb's copy has only in-frame clones and leaves some out. In the table there are approximately 7,400 clones, around 62% of which are singletons. The specimen was blood. Receptors originate from a female BALB/c mouse in good health. This strain has MHC haplotype H2-d.

Turning to this clone: Gene and germline names: mouse. The sequenced fragment ends 1 residue before the CDR3 boundary, so the rest is inferred from the germline J gene. J is TRBJ2-5 and V is TRBV5; no reliable D call. This CDR3 spans 14 amino acids. Trimming took 1 base from V and 0 from J, leaving 5 bases between them. Looked up from germline, CDR1 is LGHNA and CDR2 is YNLKQL (reference sequence). The sequenced part of the CDR3 DNA is TGTGCCAGCAGCCAAGTGGGTAACCAAGACACCCAGTAC. Its translation: CASSQVGNQDTQY. The entire CDR3 sequence reads CASSQVGNQDTQYF.

Worth noting for this clone: Mouse germline and gene names are used. The read finishes 1 residue shy of the CDR3 end, and the germline J gene is used to complete it. V usage is TRBV13-2 and J usage is TRBJ2-4, with TRBD2 matching 9 bases. The germline gives CDR1 NNHNN, CDR2 SYGAGS (reference sequence). This CDR3 contains 14 residues. With V trimmed by 3 bases and J by 3 bases, 2 bases remained unmatched. The sequenced CDR3 bases are TGTGCCAGCGGTGGTCTGGGGGGGCAAAACACCTTGTAC. It codes for CASGGLGGQNTLY. The CDR3 reads in full as CASGGLGGQNTLYF.